Following are 30 T cell receptor beta chains from one sample sequenced in a study of T cell repertoires in cytomegalovirus infection. These receptors' antigens are unknown. TCRdb used MiXCR to reprocess the reads, holding one entry per CDR3 protein. The sample has roughly 990,000 distinct CDR3 sequences; roughly 31% are singletons. The material was cultured CD8+ T cells from PBMCs, obtained from culture after CMV antigen stimulation. All receptors derive from a human donor in good health (CMV status not recorded). Some clones in this sample may be carry-over from other donors' samples.

In its sample, this clonotype was seen a few times. The chain carries TRBV5-1 and TRBJ2-2, with D unclear. V lost 0 bases and J 7 bases, leaving 7 bases between the germline ends. The CDR3 spans 13 residues. CDR1 and CDR2 (germline): SGHRS, YFSETQ. CDR3 amino acids: CASSLAPRGELFF. CDR3 nucleotide sequence: TGCGCCAGCAGCTTGGCACCCCGCGGGGAGCTGTTTTTT.

In this sample, this clonotype turned up a few times. The gene calls are TRBV6-1 and TRBJ1-4; D gene ambiguous. The length of the CDR3 is 17 residues. Germline V lookup: CDR1 MNHNS, CDR2 SASEGT. Trimming stripped 2 bases from V and 0 bases from J, with 13 bases between. The CDR3 DNA is TGTGCCAGCAGTGAACAGAAGGTGATGGCAACTAATGAAAAACTGTTTTTT. Amino acid sequence: CASSEQKVMATNEKLFF.

In its sample, this clonotype was seen many times. J is TRBJ2-2 and V is TRBV12-3 or TRBV12-4; D not resolved. The CDR3 length is 15 residues. The V and J ends lost 2 bases and 0 bases respectively, with 7 bases between them. Here the CDR3 reads CASSLRAANTGELFF. The CDR3 bases are TGTGCCAGCAGTTTAAGGGCGGCGAACACCGGGGAGCTGTTTTTT.

The CDR3 sequence is CSVETHWVGETQYF. The CDR3 region has the DNA TGCAGCGTCGAGACGCATTGGGTAGGGGAGACCCAGTACTTC. This rearrangement joins TRBV29-1 to TRBJ2-5; D remains ambiguous. Germline loops: CDR1 SQVTM, CDR2 ANQGSEA. Trimming left V 6 bases short and J 5 bases short, with 19 bases between. The CDR3 has 14 residues.

Only one count was recorded for this clonotype. This chain connects TRBV9 to TRBJ1-4; D perhaps matches TRBD1 (5 bases). Germline V gene data show CDR1 as SGDLS and CDR2 as YYNGEE. The ends were cut back, 3 bases at V and 5 bases at J, with 11 bases in the middle. The CDR3 sequence is 14 residues long. The CDR3 DNA sequence: TGTGCCAGCAGCGCTCAGGGTGGGAATGAAAAACTGTTTTTT. Protein: CASSAQGGNEKLFF.

The rearrangement links TRBV7-6 to TRBJ1-6, with 8 nucleotides matching TRBD1. This CDR3 contains 13 residues. The trim removed 7 bases at V and 7 bases at J, leaving 3 bases unmatched. Germline V lookup: CDR1 SGHVS, CDR2 FNYEAQ. CDR3 nucleotides: TGTGCCAGCAAGGGACAGGACAATTCACCCCTCCACTTT. It codes for CASKGQDNSPLHF.

The sample holds a few counts of this clonotype. This chain links TRBV4-1 with TRBJ1-2; D perhaps matches TRBD1 (6 bases). V dropped 1 base and J dropped 2 bases, with 8 bases sitting between them. The CDR3 is 14 residues long. Germline-derived CDR1 and CDR2 are MGHRA and YSYEKL. CDR3 in amino acids: CASSQAGVNYGYTF. The CDR3 DNA sequence: TGCGCCAGCAGCCAAGCAGGGGTCAACTATGGCTACACCTTC.

Concerning this clonotype: The junction shows a germline mismatch at one end, possibly a read error. The CDR3 spells CVSSPILSSYEQYF. As DNA, the CDR3 is TGTGTCAGCAGCCCCATCTTGAGCTCCTACGAGCAGTACTTC. The chain has TRBV7-4 and TRBJ2-7; D gene unclear. Germline V gives CDR1 SGHVT, CDR2 SQSDAQ. The CDR3 runs to 14 residues.

This clonotype was seen only a few times. V and J are TRBV7-9 and TRBJ1-2; D gene uncertain. CDR3 size: 16 residues. Germline V gene lookup returns CDR1 SEHNR and CDR2 FQNEAQ (reference sequence). The V end lost 5 bases, the J end lost 4 bases, and 20 bases lay between the germline ends. The CDR3 region has the DNA TGTGCCAGCAGCAACGATTTCGAACTAAAAACCTATGGCTACACCTTC. It codes for CASSNDFELKTYGYTF.

This clonotype was detected only a few times. One end of the junction varies from germline; a read error may be responsible. The chain is built from TRBV27 and TRBJ1-2, with a tentative D call TRBD1 (6 bases). The germline V gene encodes CDR1 MNHEY and CDR2 SMNVEV (reference sequence). The CDR3 runs to 18 residues. This chain's CDR3 is CASSFIGGADPANYGYTF. CDR3 in DNA: TGTGCTAGCAGTTTTATTGGGGGCGCTGACCCCGCTAACTATGGCTACACCTTC.

Many counts were recorded for this clonotype. The chain joins TRBV7-9 to TRBJ1-2; D remains unclear. This CDR3 contains 17 residues. V gave up 1 base and J gave up 4 bases, with 19 bases separating them. Germline CDR1 SEHNR, CDR2 FQNEAQ (reference sequence). In nucleotides, the CDR3 is TGTGCCAGCAGCTTAGGGGCCTTAGTCCCGGGCGGCTATGGCTACACCTTC. Residues: CASSLGALVPGGYGYTF.

CDR3 bases: TGTGCCAGCAGCTTAGAGATGCTCTATGGCTACACCTTC. It encodes CASSLEMLYGYTF. The J gene is TRBJ1-2, the V gene TRBV7-6; D remains unclear. The CDR3 contains 13 residues. Germline lookup yields CDR1 SGHVS and CDR2 FNYEAQ. Trimming removed 1 base at V and 4 bases at J, with 7 bases between.

This clonotype was picked up a small number of times. The chain has TRBV4-2 and TRBJ2-3; no reliable D call. The germline CDR1 and CDR2 sequences are LGHNA and YNFKEQ. V lost 2 bases, J lost 1 base, and 10 bases lay in between. The CDR3 totals 15 residues. The CDR3 region has the DNA TGTGCCAGCAGCCAACGGCGAGTGGGCACAGATACGCAGTATTTT. As protein: CASSQRRVGTDTQYF.

This sequence joins TRBV7-9 and TRBJ2-3; the D gene is possibly TRBD1 (6 bases). Per the germline V gene, CDR1 is SEHNR and CDR2 is FQNEAQ (reference sequence). The CDR3 consists of 16 residues. The V end was cut by 2 bases, the J end by 2 bases, with 14 bases between. The CDR3 bases are TGTGCCAGCAGCTTATGGGGGCAGGAGGACACAGATACGCAGTATTTT. This encodes CASSLWGQEDTDTQYF.

In regard to this clonotype: Germline and junction disagree at one end, which may indicate a read error. The chain links TRBV9 to TRBJ1-2; TRBD1 might be the D (6 bases). CDR3 length: 14 amino acids. The V gene's germline CDR1 is SGDLS and CDR2 YYNGEE. The CDR3: CVSSPPTGRYGYTF. In DNA, the CDR3 is TGTGTCAGCAGCCCTCCAACAGGGAGGTATGGCTACACCTTC.

This clonotype was seen a handful of times. The chain recombines TRBV10-3 with TRBJ1-1; D remains ambiguous. Per germline, CDR1 ENHRY and CDR2 SYGVKD. The CDR3 extends over 12 amino acids. Trimming stripped 6 bases from V and 1 base from J, with 6 bases between. The CDR3 DNA reads as TGTGCCATCAGGGGGAGGAACACTGAAGCTTTCTTT. Its translation: CAIRGRNTEAFF.

The V gene is TRBV27, the J gene TRBJ1-6; 11 bases align to TRBD1. The CDR3 is made up of 13 amino acids. V lost 5 bases and J lost 10; bases outside the gene matches: 1. In germline, CDR1 is MNHEY, CDR2 SMNVEV (reference sequence). Written as DNA, the CDR3 is TGTGCCAGCAGTGGACAGGGGGCCTCACCCCTCCACTTT. Its translation is CASSGQGASPLHF.

The J gene is TRBJ1-6, the V gene TRBV7-6; D gene ambiguous. The CDR3 consists of 13 residues. V dropped 4 bases and J dropped 9 bases, with 10 bases sitting between them. Germline V gene lookup returns CDR1 SGHVS and CDR2 FNYEAQ. The CDR3 DNA reads as TGTGCCAGCAGCTCCCCCGGGAGTTCACCCCTCCACTTT. Its protein is CASSSPGSSPLHF.

This clonotype was seen many times. The genes are TRBV7-8 and TRBJ2-1; possibly TRBD2 for D (7 bases). The CDR3 loop spans 16 amino acids. CDR1 is SGHVS, CDR2 FQNEAQ, per germline. Trimming shortened V by 1 base and J by 2 bases, and 12 bases separated the two germline ends. CDR3 DNA sequence: TGTGCCAGCAGCTTAGATGGGGGGGGCACCTACAATGAGCAGTTCTTC. Translating it yields CASSLDGGGTYNEQFF.

The sample holds a few counts of this clonotype. This chain uses TRBV6-2 or TRBV6-3 with TRBJ1-5; the D is unclear. V was pared by 0 bases and J by 1 base, with 22 bases between. The CDR3 is made up of 20 amino acids. CDR1 MNHEY and CDR2 SVGEGT come from the germline V gene. The CDR3 DNA sequence: TGTGCCAGCAGTTACTCGAAGGTCTTGGATCCGAGTGGGAGCAATCAGCCCCAGCATTTT. This codes for CASSYSKVLDPSGSNQPQHF.

This chain uses TRBV5-1 with TRBJ2-2; 8 bases align to TRBD2. V lost 5 bases and J lost 4; bases outside the gene matches: 10. The CDR3 loop spans 16 amino acids. Per germline, CDR1 SGHRS and CDR2 YFSETQ. DNA for the CDR3: TGCGCCAGCAGTACCGGGGGGGCCGTTATCACCGGGGAGCTGTTTTTT. It encodes CASSTGGAVITGELFF.

The table lists this clonotype with a few counts. The chain employs TRBV20-1 and TRBJ2-1; D is unresolved. The CDR3 extends over 14 amino acids. CDR1 is DFQATT, CDR2 SNEGSKA, per germline (reference sequence). Trimming took off 3 bases at V and 6 bases at J, with 15 bases between the two ends. CDR3 nucleotide sequence: TGCAGTGCTAGCCGGAGAACGACGGGCAATGAGCAGTTCTTC. Translation gives CSASRRTTGNEQFF.

J is TRBJ2-1 and V is TRBV11-3; D assignment may be TRBD1 or TRBD2 (7 bases each). V was pared by 5 bases and J by 6 bases, with 11 bases between. Germline CDR1 and CDR2: SGHNT and YENEEA. This CDR3 is 13 amino acids long. DNA of the CDR3: TGTGCCAGCAGCGCGGGGGACAGCAATGAGCAGTTCTTC. Amino acid sequence: CASSAGDSNEQFF.

J is TRBJ1-4 and V is TRBV27; D is unclear. CDR1 and CDR2 (germline): MNHEY, SMNVEV (reference sequence). Trimming pared 3 bases from V and 8 bases from J, leaving 13 bases between. The length of the CDR3 is 14 residues. CDR3 protein: CASSFRALGEKLFF. The CDR3, as DNA: TGTGCCAGCAGTTTCCGGGCCCTGGGGGAAAAACTGTTTTTT.

V gene TRBV2 combines with J gene TRBJ2-5, with 10 bases lining up with TRBD2. This CDR3 has 20 residues. Losses at the gene ends were 4 bases for V and 3 bases for J; bases not matched to a gene: 20. The germline gives CDR1 SNHLY, CDR2 FYNNEI. As DNA, the CDR3 is TGTGCCAGCAGTGGCTCTCCCATGGAGCTAGCGGGGGAATTGGAAGAGACCCAGTACTTC. This sequence encodes CASSGSPMELAGELEETQYF.

There are a few counts of this clonotype. This chain connects TRBV12-3 or TRBV12-4 to TRBJ2-3; no clear D gene. This CDR3 has 14 residues. V was pared by 7 bases and J by 2 bases, with 13 bases between. The CDR3 region is CASNLFGPTDTQYF. CDR3 in DNA: TGTGCCAGCAACCTTTTTGGCCCCACAGATACGCAGTATTTT.

The rearrangement joins TRBV10-3 to TRBJ2-7, with D possibly being TRBD2 (5 bases). Trimming removed 4 bases from V and 9 bases from J, with 22 bases in between. CDR3 length: 15 residues. Germline V gene sequence: CDR1 ENHRY, CDR2 SYGVKD. The CDR3 bases are TGTGCCATCAGTGCAGGCCCCGGGAAACTCTTGCGGCAGTACGTC. Protein sequence: CAISAGPGKLLRQYV.

This clonotype was seen a handful of times. The V call is TRBV6-1, the J call TRBJ1-6, with 11 nucleotides matching TRBD1. V was clipped by 2 bases and J by 7 bases; unmatched bases: 16. The CDR3 totals 20 residues. The germline V gene has CDR1 MNHNS and CDR2 SASEGT. CDR3 coding DNA: TGTGCCAGCAGTGAAAACCCAATACTGGACAGGGGGCTCCCCAATTCACCCCTCCACTTT. This codes for CASSENPILDRGLPNSPLHF.

This sequence joins TRBV27 and TRBJ2-5; 7 bases fit TRBD1. This CDR3 contains 16 residues. Germline CDR1 and CDR2: MNHEY and SMNVEV (reference sequence). The V and J ends lost 5 bases and 0 bases, in that order; junction bases with no gene match: 9. The CDR3 sequence is CASSPQTGTDQETQYF. The DNA of the CDR3 is TGTGCCAGCAGTCCACAGACAGGGACGGACCAAGAGACCCAGTACTTC.

This clonotype was seen at least ten times. CDR3: CASSLVLILTTGELFF. CDR3 DNA: TGTGCCAGCAGCTTAGTGCTCATCTTGACCACCGGGGAGCTGTTTTTT. The gene calls are TRBV7-8 and TRBJ2-2; D gene uncertain. The germline CDR1 and CDR2 sequences are SGHVS and FQNEAQ. There are 16 residues in the CDR3. V shed 1 base and J shed 4 bases, with 13 bases lying between them.